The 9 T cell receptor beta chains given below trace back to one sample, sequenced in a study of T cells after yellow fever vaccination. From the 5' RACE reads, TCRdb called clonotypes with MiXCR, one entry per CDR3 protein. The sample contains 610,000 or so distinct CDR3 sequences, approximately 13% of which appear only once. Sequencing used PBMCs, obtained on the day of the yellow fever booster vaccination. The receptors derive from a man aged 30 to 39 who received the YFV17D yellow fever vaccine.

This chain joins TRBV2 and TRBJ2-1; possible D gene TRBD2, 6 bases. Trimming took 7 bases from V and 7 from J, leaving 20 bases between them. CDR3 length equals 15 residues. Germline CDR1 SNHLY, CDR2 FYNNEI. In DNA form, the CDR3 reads TGTGCCAGCACCCTGAATGGGGGAGGCCTAAATGAGCAGTTCTTC. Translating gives CASTLNGGGLNEQFF.

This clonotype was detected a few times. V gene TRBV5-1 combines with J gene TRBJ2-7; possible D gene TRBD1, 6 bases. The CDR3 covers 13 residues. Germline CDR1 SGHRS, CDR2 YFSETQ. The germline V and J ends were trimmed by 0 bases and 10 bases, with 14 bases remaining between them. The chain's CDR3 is CASSLEQGLPQYF. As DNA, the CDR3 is TGCGCCAGCAGCTTGGAACAGGGCCTTCCACAGTACTTC.

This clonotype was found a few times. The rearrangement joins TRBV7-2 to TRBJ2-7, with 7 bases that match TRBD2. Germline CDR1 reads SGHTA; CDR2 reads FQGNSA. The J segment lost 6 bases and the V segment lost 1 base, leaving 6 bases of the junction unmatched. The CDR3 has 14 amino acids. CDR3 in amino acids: CASSLELAQAEQYF. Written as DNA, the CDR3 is TGTGCCAGCAGCTTAGAACTAGCGCAGGCCGAGCAGTACTTC.

CDR3 sequence: CSASSTVGPGELFF. The DNA of the CDR3 is TGCAGTGCTAGTTCCACAGTGGGTCCCGGGGAGCTGTTTTTT. The chain is built from TRBV20-1 and TRBJ2-2; no reliable D call. V was cut by 3 bases and J by 6 bases, with 14 bases left in between. This CDR3 spans 14 amino acids. In germline, CDR1 is DFQATT, CDR2 SNEGSKA (reference sequence).

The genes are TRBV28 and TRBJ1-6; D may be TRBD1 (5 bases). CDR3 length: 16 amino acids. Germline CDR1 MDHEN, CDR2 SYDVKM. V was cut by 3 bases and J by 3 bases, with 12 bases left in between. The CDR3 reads CASSFSGRLYNSPLHF. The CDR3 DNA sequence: TGTGCCAGCAGTTTTTCAGGGCGACTCTATAATTCACCCCTCCACTTT.

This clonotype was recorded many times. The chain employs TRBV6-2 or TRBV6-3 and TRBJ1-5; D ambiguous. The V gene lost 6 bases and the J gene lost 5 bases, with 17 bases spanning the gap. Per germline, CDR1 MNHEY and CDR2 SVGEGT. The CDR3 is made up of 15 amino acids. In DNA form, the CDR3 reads TGTGCCAGCAGCCCACTGGGGTTCGGGGATCAGCCCCAGCATTTT. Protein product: CASSPLGFGDQPQHF.

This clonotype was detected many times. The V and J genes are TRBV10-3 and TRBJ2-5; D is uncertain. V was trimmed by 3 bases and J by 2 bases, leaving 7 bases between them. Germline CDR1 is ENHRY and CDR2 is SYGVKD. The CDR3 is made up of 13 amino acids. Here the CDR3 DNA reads TGTGCCATCAGTGACAGGTTTCAAGAGACCCAGTACTTC. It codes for CAISDRFQETQYF.

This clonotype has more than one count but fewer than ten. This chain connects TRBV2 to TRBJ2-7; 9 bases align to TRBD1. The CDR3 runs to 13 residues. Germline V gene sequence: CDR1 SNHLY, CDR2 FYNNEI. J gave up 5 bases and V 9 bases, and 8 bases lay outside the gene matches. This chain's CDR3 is CASTPGTGNEQYF. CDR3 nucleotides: TGTGCCAGTACTCCCGGGACAGGGAACGAGCAGTACTTC.

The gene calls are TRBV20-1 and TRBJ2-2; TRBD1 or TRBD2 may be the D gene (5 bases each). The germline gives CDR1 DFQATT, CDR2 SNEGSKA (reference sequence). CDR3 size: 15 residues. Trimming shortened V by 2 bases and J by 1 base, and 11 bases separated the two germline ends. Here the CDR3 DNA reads TGCAGTGCTAGACCAGGGACGGTGAACACCGGGGAGCTGTTTTTT. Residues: CSARPGTVNTGELFF.